The 8 T cell receptor beta chains reported below all come from one sample, sequenced in a study of technical replicates of blood from a few donors. Libraries were prepared by immunoSEQ multiplex PCR; TCRdb keeps only in-frame clonotypes and omits some of them. The profile shows approximately 12,000 clones, approximately 94% of them singletons. The specimen sequenced was PBMCs. The receptors originated from a human donor in good health.

V gene TRBV5-5 combines with J gene TRBJ2-6, with 8 bases matching TRBD1. Germline CDR1 reads SGHKS; CDR2 reads YYEKEE (reference sequence). The CDR3 loop spans 16 amino acids. V lost 4 bases to trimming and J lost 2 bases; unmatched junction nucleotides: 5. The CDR3 DNA reads as TGTGCCAGCAGCCAACAGGGGGTAGCTGGGGCCAACGTCCTGACTTTC. Translating gives CASSQQGVAGANVLTF.

The chain is built from TRBV18 and TRBJ1-3, with TRBD1 matching over 7 bases. The V segment lost 0 bases and the J segment 4 bases; nucleotides outside the gene matches: 15. Germline V gene lookup returns CDR1 KGHSH and CDR2 LQKENI. CDR3 length equals 19 residues. The CDR3 here is CASSPPSGSTGTFGNTIYF. CDR3 bases: TGTGCCAGCTCACCACCGAGTGGTTCGACAGGGACCTTCGGAAACACCATATATTTT.

Here the CDR3 DNA reads TGTGCCAGCAGCTTCCAGAAAGGGGGACAGGAGTACTTC. It yields the protein CASSFQKGGQEYF. The rearrangement joins TRBV7-9 to TRBJ2-5, with 8 bases identical to TRBD1. This CDR3 is built from 13 residues. Per the germline V gene, CDR1 is SEHNR and CDR2 is FQNEAQ (reference sequence). The junction had 9 bases not matched to a gene; V was cut back by 3 bases and J by 12 bases.

The rearrangement joins TRBV25-1 to TRBJ2-5, with D perhaps TRBD2 (5 bases). CDR3 size: 12 residues. Trimming pared 6 bases from V and 4 bases from J, leaving 9 bases between. The germline CDR1 and CDR2 sequences are MGHDK and SYGVNS. The CDR3 region has the DNA TGTGCCAGCAGGAGGGCGGGAGAGACCCAGTACTTC. Translation: CASRRAGETQYF.

The J gene is TRBJ2-2, the V gene TRBV5-1, with D possibly TRBD2 on 5 matching bases. The V and J ends lost 0 bases and 7 bases respectively, with 13 bases between them. The CDR3 contains 15 residues. Per germline, CDR1 SGHRS and CDR2 YFSETQ. CDR3 nucleotides: TGCGCCAGCAGCTTGGAAGGACGGGATTACGGGGAGCTGTTTTTT. As protein: CASSLEGRDYGELFF.

V and J are TRBV7-9 and TRBJ2-7; D not certain. The CDR3 has 14 residues. Germline-derived CDR1 and CDR2 are SEHNR and FQNEAQ (reference sequence). Trimming stripped 2 bases from V and 3 bases from J, with 11 bases between. CDR3 in amino acids: CASSLYAASYEQYF. CDR3 DNA: TGTGCCAGCAGCTTATACGCGGCGAGCTACGAGCAGTACTTC.

The V gene is TRBV2, the J gene TRBJ1-5; D possibly corresponds to TRBD1 (6 bases). CDR3 length: 14 amino acids. Trimming removed 2 bases at V and 1 base at J, with 6 bases between. Germline lookup yields CDR1 SNHLY and CDR2 FYNNEI. The CDR3: CASSETGSNQPQHF. As DNA, the CDR3 is TGTGCCAGCAGTGAAACAGGGAGCAATCAGCCCCAGCATTTT.

J is TRBJ2-1 and V is TRBV2; 7 bases map to TRBD2. The V segment lost 5 bases and the J segment 0 bases; nucleotides outside the gene matches: 4. CDR3 length equals 15 residues. In germline, CDR1 is SNHLY, CDR2 FYNNEI. In nucleotides, the CDR3 is TGTGCCAGCAGTTCAAGCGGGGACTCCTACAATGAGCAGTTCTTC. This codes for CASSSSGDSYNEQFF.